The rows below give T cell receptor beta chains drawn from one sample of a study of blood T cell repertoires in COVID-19. Here immunoSEQ multiplex PCR was the method, and the copy in TCRdb shows in-frame clones only, minus some. The sample yields tens of thousands of clones, under 90% seen once. Sample: peripheral blood. The source of these receptors is a man aged 55 to 69 with COVID-19, enrolled during active disease. Both conserved end residues are part of each CDR3. D genes are given only for firm matches. Expanded clones are given a class, and other clones once, few, many or no size at all.

NA	TRBJ2-1	TRBV9	13	NA	CASSVVTRDEQFF	TGTGCCAGCAGCGTAGTAACTAGAGATGAGCAGTTCTTC
NA	TRBJ2-1	TRBV5-1	12	NA	CASRIIDNEQFF	TGCGCCAGCAGAATTATCGACAATGAGCAGTTCTTC
NA	TRBJ2-1	TRBV15	16	TRBD2	CATSRESSGRGYEQFF	TGTGCCACCAGCAGGGAGTCTAGCGGGAGAGGCTATGAGCAGTTCTTC
NA	TRBJ2-4	TRBV2	13	NA	CASRGWAKNIQYF	TGTGCCAGCCGAGGGTGGGCCAAAAACATTCAGTACTTC
NA	TRBJ2-3	TRBV14	16	TRBD1	CASSPWTGGETDTQYF	TGTGCCAGCAGCCCCTGGACAGGGGGCGAAACAGATACGCAGTATTTT
NA	TRBJ2-3	TRBV5-1	15	NA	CASSVLAHRTDTQYF	TGCGCCAGCAGCGTCCTGGCTCATCGCACAGATACGCAGTATTTT
once	TRBJ1-1	TRBV20-1	11	NA	CSAPTDSEAFF	TGCAGTGCCCCGACGGACAGTGAAGCTTTCTTT
NA	TRBJ1-4	TRBV9	16	NA	CASSVWPQGNNEKLFF	TGTGCCAGCAGCGTTTGGCCCCAGGGAAATAATGAAAAACTGTTTTTT
NA	TRBJ1-3	TRBV5-1	16	NA	CASSLAGTASGNTIYF	TGCGCCAGCAGCTTGGCCGGCACAGCCTCTGGAAACACCATATATTTT
NA	TRBJ1-4	TRBV30	13	NA	CAWSFREDEKLFF	TGTGCCTGGAGTTTCAGGGAGGATGAAAAACTGTTTTTT
NA	TRBJ1-5	TRBV2	13	NA	CASKRTYNQPQHF	TGTGCCAGCAAGCGGACTTACAATCAGCCCCAGCATTTT
NA	TRBJ1-6	TRBV10-1	13	TRBD1	CASSRDSNSPLHF	TGCGCCAGCAGCCGGGACAGCAATTCACCCCTCCACTTT
NA	TRBJ2-1	TRBV18	18	TRBD2	CASSPEGLAGGAYNEQFF	TGTGCCAGCTCACCAGAGGGCCTAGCGGGAGGCGCCTACAATGAGCAGTTCTTC
NA	TRBJ1-2	TRBV5-1	13	NA	CASSPGTIYGYTF	TGCGCCAGCAGCCCCGGGACAATCTATGGCTACACCTTC
NA	TRBJ1-2	TRBV28	11	NA	CASDTNYGYTF	TGTGCCAGTGACACGAACTATGGCTACACCTTC
NA	TRBJ1-2	TRBV4-3	17	TRBD1	CASSQEVGGGWYDGYTF	TGCGCCAGCAGCCAAGAGGTAGGGGGCGGCTGGTATGATGGCTACACCTTC
NA	TRBJ1-5	TRBV6-5	13	NA	CASRDSRNQPQHF	TGTGCCAGCAGAGACAGTCGCAATCAGCCCCAGCATTTT
NA	TRBJ1-1	TRBV5-1	14	NA	CASSYRVGNTEAFF	TGCGCCAGCAGCTACAGGGTCGGGAACACTGAAGCTTTCTTT
NA	TRBJ1-3	TRBV20-1	14	NA	CSASSSGARNTIYF	TGCAGTGCCAGTTCGTCAGGGGCTAGAAACACCATATATTTT
NA	TRBJ2-1	TRBV2	16	NA	CASSARLDTRYNEQFF	TGTGCCAGCAGTGCTAGACTAGATACCCGCTACAATGAGCAGTTCTTC
NA	TRBJ1-1	TRBV6-5	13	NA	CASSYREGTEAFF	TGTGCCAGCAGTTACAGGGAGGGGACTGAAGCTTTCTTT
NA	TRBJ1-5	TRBV25-1	14	NA	CASSGLNGNQPQHF	TGTGCCAGCAGTGGTCTTAATGGCAATCAGCCCCAGCATTTT
NA	TRBJ1-1	TRBV7-2	16	TRBD1	CASSSRGLSFITEAFF	TGTGCCAGCAGTTCCAGGGGGCTGAGTTTTATCACTGAAGCTTTCTTT
NA	TRBJ2-3	TRBV11-3	15	NA	CASSSGALSTDTQYF	TGTGCCAGCAGCTCAGGGGCCCTTTCCACAGATACGCAGTATTTT
NA	TRBJ2-7	TRBV5-1	14	TRBD2	CASRKIAGDHEQYF	TGCGCCAGCAGGAAGATAGCGGGAGACCACGAGCAGTACTTC
NA	TRBJ2-2	TRBV5-4	18	NA	CASSLGWGDLANTGELFF	TGTGCCAGCAGCTTGGGGTGGGGAGACCTCGCGAACACCGGGGAGCTGTTTTTT
NA	TRBJ1-3	TRBV5-1	18	TRBD1	CASSYDRTGDEAGNTIYF	TGCGCCAGCAGCTACGATCGGACAGGGGACGAAGCTGGAAACACCATATATTTT
NA	TRBJ1-2	TRBV5-1	15	NA	CASSLIAQEGYGYTF	TGCGCCAGCAGCTTAATCGCCCAGGAAGGCTATGGCTACACCTTC
few	TRBJ1-4	TRBV6-2/TRBV6-3	13	NA	CASSQVEIEKLFF	TGTGCCAGCAGTCAAGTAGAAATCGAGAAACTGTTTTTT